These T cell receptor beta chains were read from a single sample in a study of cytomegalovirus exposure and HLA in healthy donors. Only in-frame clones appear in the TCRdb table, and some are missing; sequencing was by immunoSEQ multiplex PCR. Among approximately 88,000 clones listed, around four fifths were seen once. Sequenced input: PBMCs. These receptors were collected from a man aged 50 to 60 in good health and CMV-seropositive. CDR3s include the opening cysteine and the closing phenylalanine or tryptophan. D genes are given only for firm matches. Expanded clones are given a class, and other clones once, few, many or no size at all.

size	V	D	J	CDR3	DNA
-	TRBV7-2	TRBD2	TRBJ2-1	CASSLTAGGSGEQFF	TGTGCCAGCAGCTTAACAGCGGGGGGCTCCGGTGAGCAGTTCTTC
-	TRBV6-5	TRBD1	TRBJ2-7	CASSQDRIYEQYF	TGTGCCAGCAGTCAGGACAGGATCTACGAGCAGTACTTC
-	TRBV6-5	-	TRBJ1-3	CASWRGSSGNTIYF	TGTGCCAGCTGGCGGGGAAGCTCTGGAAACACCATATATTTT
-	TRBV30	-	TRBJ1-6	CAWSEIDSQNSPLHF	TGTGCCTGGAGTGAGATCGACAGTCAGAATTCACCCCTCCACTTT
-	TRBV6-1	TRBD2	TRBJ2-7	CASREGLGNYEQYF	TGTGCCAGCAGAGAAGGACTAGGTAACTACGAGCAGTACTTC
-	TRBV5-8	-	TRBJ1-2	CASSLDRRANYGYTF	TGTGCCAGCAGCTTGGACAGGAGAGCTAACTATGGCTACACCTTC
-	TRBV29-1	-	TRBJ1-5	CSVHYDRGGPQHF	TGCAGCGTCCACTACGACCGGGGAGGGCCCCAGCATTTT
-	TRBV18	TRBD1	TRBJ1-5	CASSLGQGSGQPQHF	TGTGCCAGCTCACTGGGACAGGGGTCAGGTCAGCCCCAGCATTTT
-	TRBV4-3	-	TRBJ2-7	CASSQDLGGSPYEQYF	TGCGCCAGCAGCCAAGATTTGGGCGGGTCCCCCTACGAGCAGTACTTC
few	TRBV15	TRBD1	TRBJ1-2	CATSRVRTGFGYTF	TGTGCCACCAGCAGAGTAAGGACAGGGTTTGGCTACACCTTC
-	TRBV5-8	-	TRBJ2-2	CASSLGQNTGELFF	TGTGCCAGCAGCTTGGGGCAGAACACCGGGGAGCTGTTTTTT
few	TRBV7-3	TRBD1	TRBJ1-1	CASSLGGRGQLGTEAFF	TGTGCCAGCAGCTTAGGGGGCAGGGGGCAGTTGGGCACTGAAGCTTTCTTT
-	TRBV5-4	-	TRBJ1-1	CASSAQRENTEAFF	TGTGCCAGCAGCGCACAGAGGGAGAACACTGAAGCTTTCTTT
-	TRBV5-6	-	TRBJ2-3	CASSPSRIRDTQYF	TGTGCCAGCAGTCCGTCGCGTATACGAGATACGCAGTATTTT
-	TRBV6-5	-	TRBJ1-2	CASSTAEDADYGYTF	TGTGCCAGCAGCACCGCAGAAGACGCGGACTATGGCTACACCTTC
few	TRBV4-3	TRBD1	TRBJ1-3	CASSQEHRGLSGNTIYF	TGCGCCAGCAGCCAAGAACACAGGGGGCTGTCTGGAAACACCATATATTTT
-	TRBV5-6	TRBD1	TRBJ1-2	CASSARQGVGYTF	TGTGCCAGCAGCGCCCGACAGGGTGTGGGCTACACCTTC
once	TRBV19	-	TRBJ2-3	CASKWTGSTDTQYF	TGTGCCAGTAAATGGACGGGGAGCACAGATACGCAGTATTTT
-	TRBV25-1	-	TRBJ2-3	CASNSRRSSDTQYF	TGTGCCAGCAACAGTAGGCGCTCGTCCGATACGCAGTATTTT
-	TRBV5-1	-	TRBJ2-3	CASSLANGGDTQYF	TGCGCCAGCAGCTTGGCCAACGGGGGAGATACGCAGTATTTT
once	TRBV7-9	TRBD1	TRBJ2-7	CASSPDRVPYEQYF	TGTGCCAGCAGCCCAGACAGGGTGCCCTACGAGCAGTACTTC
-	TRBV7-2	-	TRBJ1-2	CASNSDRYGYPF	TGTGCCAGCAACTCGGACAGATATGGCTACCCCTTC
-	TRBV7-3	TRBD2	TRBJ2-3	CASSPGLGSTDTQYF	TGTGCCAGCAGCCCCGGACTAGGGAGCACAGATACGCAGTATTTT
-	TRBV19	TRBD1	TRBJ2-5	CASTRTGRGETQYF	TGTGCCAGTACCAGGACAGGGCGTGGGGAGACCCAGTACTTC
-	TRBV18	-	TRBJ2-7	CASSPIGISEQYF	TGTGCCAGCTCACCGATCGGTATTAGCGAGCAGTACTTC
-	TRBV7-2	TRBD2	TRBJ2-7	CASSLWGGYEQYF	TGTGCCAGCAGCCTTTGGGGGGGTTACGAGCAGTACTTC
-	TRBV7-8	TRBD2	TRBJ2-3	CASQRGASVDTQYF	TGTGCCAGCCAGCGGGGGGCAAGCGTAGATACGCAGTATTTT
-	TRBV27	-	TRBJ2-7	CASSQSGRPYEQYF	TGTGCCAGCAGTCAGAGCGGGCGTCCCTACGAGCAGTACTTC
-	TRBV6-1	TRBD1	TRBJ1-5	CASRGTGAFNQPQHF	TGTGCCAGCAGAGGGACAGGGGCTTTCAATCAGCCCCAGCATTTT
-	TRBV18	-	TRBJ1-6	CASSPQQGFNNSPLHF	TGTGCCAGCTCGCCTCAACAGGGATTCAACAATTCACCCCTCCACTTT
-	TRBV19	TRBD1	TRBJ1-1	CASIHLAGGNTEAFF	TGTGCCAGTATACATTTGGCAGGGGGGAACACTGAAGCTTTCTTT
-	TRBV5-6	TRBD1	TRBJ2-7	CASSPGQGDYEQYF	TGTGCCAGCAGCCCAGGACAGGGGGACTACGAGCAGTACTTC
-	TRBV6-1	TRBD1	TRBJ1-1	CASSGPRDRTMNTEAFF	TGTGCCAGCAGTGGGCCCCGGGACAGAACTATGAACACTGAAGCTTTCTTT
-	TRBV10-3	-	TRBJ1-4	CATGGWGTNEKLFF	TGTGCCACCGGAGGTTGGGGAACTAATGAAAAACTGTTTTTT
-	TRBV6-1	-	TRBJ2-3	CASSEVGPYTDTQYF	TGTGCCAGCAGTGAAGTGGGGCCCTACACAGATACGCAGTATTTT
-	TRBV7-2	TRBD2	TRBJ2-2	CASSLAGGTGELFF	TGTGCCAGCAGCTTAGCGGGGGGGACCGGGGAGCTGTTTTTT
-	TRBV2	-	TRBJ1-5	CASSYVYKEPQHF	TGTGCCAGCAGCTACGTATATAAAGAACCCCAGCATTTT
-	TRBV29-1	TRBD1	TRBJ1-1	CSVATGDTVAFF	TGCAGCGTTGCAACAGGGGACACTGTAGCTTTCTTT
-	TRBV27	TRBD2	TRBJ2-1	CASSERGGRNEQFF	TGTGCCAGCAGTGAGCGGGGGGGCCGGAATGAGCAGTTCTTC
-	TRBV27	TRBD1	TRBJ1-2	CASSRTGEEITF	TGTGCCAGCAGCCGGACAGGGGAAGAAATCACCTTC
once	TRBV7-2	TRBD1	TRBJ2-1	CASSGGQGPNEQFF	TGTGCCAGCAGCGGGGGACAGGGGCCTAATGAGCAGTTCTTC
-	TRBV7-2	TRBD1	TRBJ2-7	CASTTGTGPYEQYF	TGTGCCAGCACAACCGGGACAGGCCCCTACGAGCAGTACTTC
-	TRBV19	-	TRBJ1-1	CASSIRLNTEAFF	TGTGCCAGTAGTATCAGGTTGAACACTGAAGCTTTCTTT
once	TRBV7-2	-	TRBJ2-7	CASSSRGALFYEQYF	TGTGCCAGCAGCTCCCGGGGGGCCCTATTTTACGAGCAGTACTTC
-	TRBV5-1	TRBD1	TRBJ2-7	CASSLRDSTIYEQYF	TGCGCCAGCAGCCTGAGGGACAGTACTATCTACGAGCAGTACTTC
-	TRBV4-1	TRBD2	TRBJ2-1	CASSPDGGAYEQFF	TGCGCCAGCAGCCCGGACGGGGGGGCGTATGAGCAGTTCTTC
-	TRBV5-1	-	TRBJ1-2	CASSLEMGGANYGYTF	TGCGCCAGCAGCTTGGAAATGGGAGGAGCTAACTATGGCTACACCTTC
once	TRBV1	-	TRBJ2-7	CTSSQDSGGGEFYEQYF	TGCACCAGCAGCCAAGATAGTGGCGGGGGGGAATTCTACGAGCAGTACTTC
-	TRBV29-1	-	TRBJ2-3	CSVADLAPDTQYF	TGCAGCGTTGCGGACCTAGCTCCAGATACGCAGTATTTT
-	TRBV19	TRBD1	TRBJ1-1	CASSINRGLGGTEAFF	TGTGCCAGTAGTATCAACAGGGGGCTTGGAGGCACTGAAGCTTTCTTT